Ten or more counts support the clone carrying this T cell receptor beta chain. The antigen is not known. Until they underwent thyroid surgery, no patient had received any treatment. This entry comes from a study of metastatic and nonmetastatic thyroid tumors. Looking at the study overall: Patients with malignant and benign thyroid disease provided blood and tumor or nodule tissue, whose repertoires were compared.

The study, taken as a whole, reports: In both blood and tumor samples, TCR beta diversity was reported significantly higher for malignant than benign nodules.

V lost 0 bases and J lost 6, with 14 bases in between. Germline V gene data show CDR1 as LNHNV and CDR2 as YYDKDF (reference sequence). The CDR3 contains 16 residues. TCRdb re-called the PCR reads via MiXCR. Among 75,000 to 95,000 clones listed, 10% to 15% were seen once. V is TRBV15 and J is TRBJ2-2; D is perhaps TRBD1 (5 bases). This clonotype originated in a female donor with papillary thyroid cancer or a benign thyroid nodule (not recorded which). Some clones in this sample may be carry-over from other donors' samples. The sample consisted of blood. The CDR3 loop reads CATSRDGQGEAGELFF. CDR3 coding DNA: TGTGCCACCAGCAGAGATGGCCAGGGTGAAGCCGGGGAGCTGTTTTTT.